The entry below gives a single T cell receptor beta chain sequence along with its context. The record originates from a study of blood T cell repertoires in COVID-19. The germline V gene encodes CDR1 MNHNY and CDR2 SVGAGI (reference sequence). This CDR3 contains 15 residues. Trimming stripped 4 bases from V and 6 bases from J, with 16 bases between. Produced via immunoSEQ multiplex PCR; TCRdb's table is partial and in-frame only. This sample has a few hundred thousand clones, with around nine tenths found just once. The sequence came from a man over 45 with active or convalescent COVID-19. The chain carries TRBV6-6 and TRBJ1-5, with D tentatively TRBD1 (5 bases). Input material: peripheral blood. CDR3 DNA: TGTGCCAGCAGTTCCCCTGGGAGGGGACGTCAGCCCCAGCATTTT. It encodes CASSSPGRGRQPQHF.